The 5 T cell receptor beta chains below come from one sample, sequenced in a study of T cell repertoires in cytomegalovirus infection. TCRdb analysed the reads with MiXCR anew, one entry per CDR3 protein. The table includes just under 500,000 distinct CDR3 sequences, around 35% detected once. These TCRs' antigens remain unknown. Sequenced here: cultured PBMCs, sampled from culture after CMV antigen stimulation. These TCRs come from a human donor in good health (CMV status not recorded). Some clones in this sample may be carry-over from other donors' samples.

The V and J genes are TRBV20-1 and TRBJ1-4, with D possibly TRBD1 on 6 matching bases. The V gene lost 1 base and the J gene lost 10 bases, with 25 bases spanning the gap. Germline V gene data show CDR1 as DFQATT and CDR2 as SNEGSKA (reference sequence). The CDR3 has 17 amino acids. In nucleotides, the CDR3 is TGCAGTGCTAGAGCGCAGGGGACCTCGGCGGGCATAGGAAAACTGTTTTTT. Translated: CSARAQGTSAGIGKLFF.

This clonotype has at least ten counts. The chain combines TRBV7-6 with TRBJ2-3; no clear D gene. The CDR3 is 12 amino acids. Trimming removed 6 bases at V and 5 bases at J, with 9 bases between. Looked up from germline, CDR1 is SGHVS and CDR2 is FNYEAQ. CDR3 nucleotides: TGTGCCAGCAGTCAAAAGCGAGATACGCAGTATTTT. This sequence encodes CASSQKRDTQYF. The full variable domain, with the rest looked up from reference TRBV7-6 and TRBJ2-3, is GAGVSQSPRYKVTKRGQDVALRCDPISGHVSLYWYRQALGQGPEFLTYFNYEAQQDKSGLPNDRFSAERPEGSISTLTIQRTEQRDSAMYRCASSQKRDTQYFGPGTRLTVL.

CDR3 region: CASRNRGNEQFF. CDR3 nucleotide sequence: TGTGCCAGCAGAAACAGGGGCAATGAGCAGTTCTTC. The chain has TRBV12-3 or TRBV12-4 and TRBJ2-1; 7 nucleotides match TRBD1. The CDR3 is 12 residues long. Germline trimming cut 6 bases from V and 6 bases from J; bases unmatched to any gene: 2.

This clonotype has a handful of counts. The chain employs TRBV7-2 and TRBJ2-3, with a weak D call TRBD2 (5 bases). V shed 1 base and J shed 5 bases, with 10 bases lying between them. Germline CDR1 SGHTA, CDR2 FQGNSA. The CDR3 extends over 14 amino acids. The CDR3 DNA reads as TGTGCCAGCAGCTTAGAGCCGGGGATAGATACGCAGTATTTT. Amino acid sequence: CASSLEPGIDTQYF.

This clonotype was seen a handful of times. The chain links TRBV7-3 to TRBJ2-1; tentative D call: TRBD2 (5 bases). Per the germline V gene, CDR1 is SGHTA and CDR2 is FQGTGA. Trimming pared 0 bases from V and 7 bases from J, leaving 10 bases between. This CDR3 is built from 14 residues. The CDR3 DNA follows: TGTGCCAGCAGCTTAACACGGGAAGGGAATGAGCAGTTCTTC. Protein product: CASSLTREGNEQFF.